The 18 T cell receptor beta chains listed next were all sequenced from one sample in a study of STAT5B mutations in CD4+ large granular lymphocyte leukemia. Measured with immunoSEQ multiplex PCR; TCRdb has only the in-frame clones, and not every one. The sample holds roughly 4,300 clones, 76% seen once. The sample consisted of PBMCs. All receptors come from a man between 65 and 80 years old with CD4+ T-cell large granular lymphocyte leukemia.

The chain has TRBV19 and TRBJ1-1; tentatively, D is TRBD1 (5 bases). The ends were cut back, 2 bases at V and 5 bases at J, with 15 bases in the middle. The CDR3 spans 15 residues. CDR1 LNHDA and CDR2 SQIVND come from the germline V gene (reference sequence). CDR3 protein: CASSINALGETEAFF. The CDR3 DNA reads as TGTGCCAGTAGTATAAACGCATTGGGGGAGACTGAAGCTTTCTTT.

This clone was detected only a few times. The genes are TRBV14 and TRBJ2-2; no firm D call. There are 13 residues in the CDR3. The V end was cut by 2 bases, the J end by 8 bases, with 9 bases between. Per germline, CDR1 SGHDN and CDR2 FVKESK. CDR3 region: CASSQSMRGELFF. The CDR3 nucleotides read TGTGCCAGCAGCCAAAGTATGAGGGGGGAGCTGTTTTTT.

The chain joins TRBV13 to TRBJ1-2; D unresolved. The CDR3 totals 12 residues. Germline V gene lookup returns CDR1 PRHDT and CDR2 FYEKMQ (reference sequence). V dropped 5 bases and J dropped 4 bases, with 8 bases sitting between them. CDR3 sequence: CASSLTIYGYTF. The DNA for the CDR3 is TGTGCCAGCAGCCTTACTATCTATGGCTACACCTTC.

The chain recombines TRBV4-1 with TRBJ2-7; D unclear. Trimming took 4 bases from V and 0 from J, leaving 10 bases between them. CDR3 length: 14 residues. In germline, CDR1 is MGHRA, CDR2 YSYEKL. This chain's CDR3 is CASSPKGSSYEQYF. Written as DNA, the CDR3 is TGCGCCAGCAGCCCTAAGGGTAGCTCCTACGAGCAGTACTTC.

The rearrangement uses TRBV5-1 and TRBJ2-1, with D possibly being TRBD2 (5 bases). The CDR3 loop spans 13 amino acids. The germline V and J ends were trimmed by 5 bases and 4 bases, with 10 bases remaining between them. CDR1 is SGHRS and CDR2 is YFSETQ in the germline V gene. Here the CDR3 DNA reads TGCGCCAGCAGACCGGACTCTTACAATGAGCAGTTCTTC. It codes for CASRPDSYNEQFF.

The chain uses TRBV6-4 and TRBJ2-1; the match to TRBD2 covers 10 bases. J gave up 5 bases and V 6 bases, and 7 bases lay outside the gene matches. Germline-derived CDR1 and CDR2 are MRHNA and SNTAGT. This CDR3 contains 15 residues. The CDR3, as DNA: TGTGCCAGCAGCCGGACTAGCGGAGATCACAATGAGCAGTTCTTC. It encodes CASSRTSGDHNEQFF.

In this sample, this clone turned up once. The chain combines TRBV6-1 with TRBJ2-7; the D gene is possibly TRBD2 (6 bases). The V gene lost 1 base and the J gene lost 5 bases, with 12 bases spanning the gap. CDR3 length: 14 amino acids. The germline gives CDR1 MNHNS, CDR2 SASEGT. The CDR3 loop is CASSEVAGLHEQYF. The CDR3 DNA reads TGTGCCAGCAGTGAAGTCGCGGGACTCCACGAGCAGTACTTC.

CDR3 in DNA: TGTGCCAGCAGCCTCGCTTTGCGGGAGGGCTACGAGCAGTACTTC. It is translated as CASSLALREGYEQYF. The chain combines TRBV4-2 with TRBJ2-7; 9 bases agree with TRBD2. This CDR3 has 15 residues. Germline CDR1 and CDR2: LGHNA and YNFKEQ. Unmatched junction bases numbered 7, after V lost 4 bases and J lost 3 bases.

A remark on this clone: One end of the junction fails to match germline, which may point to a read error. V usage is TRBV19 and J usage is TRBJ2-2; D gene ambiguous. The CDR3 extends over 12 amino acids. Germline CDR1 and CDR2: LNHDA and SQIVND (reference sequence). The CDR3: CASTPDTGELFF. CDR3 in DNA: TGTGCCAGCACCCCCGACACTGGGGAGCTGTTTTTT.

The chain uses TRBV19 and TRBJ1-1; D is undetermined. The V and J ends lost 8 bases and 1 base respectively, with 8 bases between them. The germline V gene has CDR1 LNHDA and CDR2 SQIVND (reference sequence). The CDR3 length is 12 residues. The CDR3 region has the DNA TGTGCCAGTTTCCTGGAGAACACTGAAGCTTTCTTT. This codes for CASFLENTEAFF.

The CDR3 reads CASGVANEKLFF. The CDR3 DNA sequence: TGTGCCAGCGGGGTGGCTAATGAAAAACTGTTTTTT. The gene calls are TRBV27 and TRBJ1-4, with unresolved D. CDR3 length equals 12 residues. The germline V gene has CDR1 MNHEY and CDR2 SMNVEV (reference sequence). Trimming took 8 bases from V and 3 from J, leaving 7 bases between them.

This clone was observed once. The CDR3 loop is CASSLTGDRVYEQYF. CDR3 sequence (DNA): TGCGCCAGCAGCTTGACGGGGGACAGGGTCTACGAGCAGTACTTC. The V gene is TRBV5-1, the J gene TRBJ2-7, with TRBD1 matching 9 bases. CDR3 size: 15 residues. The trim removed 1 base at V and 3 bases at J, leaving 5 bases unmatched. The germline V gene has CDR1 SGHRS and CDR2 YFSETQ.

This clone was seen only a few times. The chain joins TRBV5-5 to TRBJ2-7; 9 bases map to TRBD1. CDR1 is SGHKS, CDR2 YYEKEE, per germline (reference sequence). The V and J ends lost 4 bases and 7 bases, in that order; junction bases with no gene match: 6. This CDR3 is 13 amino acids long. Here the CDR3 DNA reads TGTGCCAGCAGCCCCGGGGACAGGGATGAGCAGTACTTC. It specifies CASSPGDRDEQYF.

The chain carries TRBV5-1 and TRBJ1-5; no reliable D call. CDR1 is SGHRS and CDR2 is YFSETQ in the germline V gene. This CDR3 contains 15 residues. Trimming removed 1 base from V and 2 bases from J, with 10 bases in between. CDR3 in DNA: TGCGCCAGCAGCTTGTTGGGCGTGGGCAATCAGCCCCAGCATTTT. Residues: CASSLLGVGNQPQHF.

The V call is TRBV6-1, the J call TRBJ2-7; possibly TRBD1 for D (6 bases). There are 14 residues in the CDR3. Trimming removed 3 bases at V and 6 bases at J, with 15 bases between. The germline CDR1 and CDR2 sequences are MNHNS and SASEGT. The CDR3 spells CASSDYGQSAEQYF. CDR3 DNA: TGTGCCAGCAGTGACTACGGACAGTCGGCCGAGCAGTACTTC.

The rearrangement joins TRBV9 to TRBJ2-7, with D maybe TRBD2 (6 bases). The CDR3 is made up of 14 amino acids. Germline CDR1 SGDLS, CDR2 YYNGEE. Trimming cost V 4 bases and J 2 bases, with 13 bases left between them. The CDR3 DNA reads TGTGCCAGCAGCTTGAGACTAGACCCCTACGAGCAGTACTTC. As protein: CASSLRLDPYEQYF.

This clone was detected a few times. The chain carries TRBV2 and TRBJ1-5, with TRBD1 matching over 9 bases. Germline V gene lookup returns CDR1 SNHLY and CDR2 FYNNEI. The J segment lost 6 bases and the V segment lost 6 bases, leaving 6 bases of the junction unmatched. The CDR3 sequence is 14 residues long. In nucleotides, the CDR3 is TGTGCCAGCAGGGATGAACAGGGGGCTCAGCCCCAGCATTTT. It specifies CASRDEQGAQPQHF.

This clone was seen just once. The J gene is TRBJ2-5, the V gene TRBV5-6, with D possibly TRBD1 on 5 matching bases. The J call could be wrong; TRBJ2-7 is a better fit for the DNA end. This CDR3 is built from 14 residues. From germline, CDR1 is SGHDT and CDR2 YYEEEE. The CDR3 spells CASSLSGNSYEQYF. For the CDR3, the DNA is TGTGCCAGCAGCTTGTCAGGGAACTCCTACGAGCAGTACTTC.